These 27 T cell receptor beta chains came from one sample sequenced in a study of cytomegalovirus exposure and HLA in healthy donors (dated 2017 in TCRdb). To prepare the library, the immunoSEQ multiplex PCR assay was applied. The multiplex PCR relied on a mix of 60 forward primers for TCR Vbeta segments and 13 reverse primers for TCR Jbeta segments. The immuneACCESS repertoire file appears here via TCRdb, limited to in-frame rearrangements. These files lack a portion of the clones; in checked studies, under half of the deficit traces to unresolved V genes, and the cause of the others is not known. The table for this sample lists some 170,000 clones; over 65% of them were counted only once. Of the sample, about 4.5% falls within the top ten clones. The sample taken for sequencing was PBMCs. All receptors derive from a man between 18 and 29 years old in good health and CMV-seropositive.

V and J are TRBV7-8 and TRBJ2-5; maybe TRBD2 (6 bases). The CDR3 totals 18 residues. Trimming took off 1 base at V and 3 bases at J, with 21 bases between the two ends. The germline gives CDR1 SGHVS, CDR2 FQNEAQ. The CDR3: CASSLGTGSNLGEETQYF. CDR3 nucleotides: TGTGCCAGCAGCTTAGGAACCGGGAGCAACCTCGGGGAAGAGACCCAGTACTTC.

The CDR3 is CASSELGWGTMNTEAFF. The CDR3 DNA is TGTGCCAGCAGTGAATTGGGATGGGGCACCATGAACACTGAAGCTTTCTTT. J is TRBJ1-1 and V is TRBV6-1; perhaps TRBD1 as D (5 bases). The CDR3 runs to 17 residues. Trimming left V 2 bases short and J 0 bases short, with 16 bases between. Germline assignment: CDR1 MNHNS and CDR2 SASEGT.

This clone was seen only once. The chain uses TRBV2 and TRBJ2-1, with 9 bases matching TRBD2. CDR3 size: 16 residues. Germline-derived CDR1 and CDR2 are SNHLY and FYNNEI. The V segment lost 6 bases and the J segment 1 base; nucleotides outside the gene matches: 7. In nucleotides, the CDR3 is TGTGCCAGCAGGAGAGGGCTAGCGGGATCCTACAATGAGCAGTTCTTC. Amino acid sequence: CASRRGLAGSYNEQFF.

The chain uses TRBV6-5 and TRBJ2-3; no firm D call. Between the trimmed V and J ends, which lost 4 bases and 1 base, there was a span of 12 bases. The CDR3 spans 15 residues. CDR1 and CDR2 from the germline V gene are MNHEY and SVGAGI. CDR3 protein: CASSSSEARTDTQYF. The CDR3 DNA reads TGTGCCAGCAGTTCCTCCGAGGCCCGCACAGATACGCAGTATTTT.

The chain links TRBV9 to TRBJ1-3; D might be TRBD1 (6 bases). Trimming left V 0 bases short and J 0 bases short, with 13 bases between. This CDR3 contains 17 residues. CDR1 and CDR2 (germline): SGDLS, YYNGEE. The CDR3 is CASSVGGGTSSGNTIYF. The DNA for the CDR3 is TGTGCCAGCAGCGTAGGAGGGGGAACGAGCTCTGGAAACACCATATATTTT. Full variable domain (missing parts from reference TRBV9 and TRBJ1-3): DSGVTQTPKHLITATGQRVTLRCSPRSGDLSVYWYQQSLDQGLQFLIQYYNGEERAKGNILERFSAQQFPDLHSELNLSSLELGDSALYFCASSVGGGTSSGNTIYFGEGSWLTVV.

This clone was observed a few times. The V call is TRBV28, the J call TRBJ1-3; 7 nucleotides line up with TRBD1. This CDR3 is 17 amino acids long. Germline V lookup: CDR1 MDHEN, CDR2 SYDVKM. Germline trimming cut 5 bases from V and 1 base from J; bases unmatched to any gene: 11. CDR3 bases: TGTGCCAGCAGTGATATGACAGGGTTCGAGTCTGGAAACACCATATATTTT. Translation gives CASSDMTGFESGNTIYF.

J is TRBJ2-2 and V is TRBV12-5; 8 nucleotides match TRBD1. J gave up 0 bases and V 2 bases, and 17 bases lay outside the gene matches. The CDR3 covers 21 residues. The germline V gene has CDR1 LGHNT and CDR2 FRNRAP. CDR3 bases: TGTGCTAGTGGTTTGCTACCCAACATCTACGGGACAGGTTCGAACACCGGGGAGCTGTTTTTT. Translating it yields CASGLLPNIYGTGSNTGELFF.

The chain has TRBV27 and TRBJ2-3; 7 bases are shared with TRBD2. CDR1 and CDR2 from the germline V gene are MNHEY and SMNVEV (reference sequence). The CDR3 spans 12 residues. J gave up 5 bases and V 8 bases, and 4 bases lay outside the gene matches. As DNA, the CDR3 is TGTGCCAGCGGGAGGGACTTAGATACGCAGTATTTT. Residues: CASGRDLDTQYF.

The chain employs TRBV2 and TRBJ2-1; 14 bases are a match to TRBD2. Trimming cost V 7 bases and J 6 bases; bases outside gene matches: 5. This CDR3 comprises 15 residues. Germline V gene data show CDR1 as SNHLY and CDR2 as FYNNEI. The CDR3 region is CASKGTSGGLNEQFF. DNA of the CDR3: TGTGCCAGCAAAGGGACTAGCGGGGGACTCAATGAGCAGTTCTTC.

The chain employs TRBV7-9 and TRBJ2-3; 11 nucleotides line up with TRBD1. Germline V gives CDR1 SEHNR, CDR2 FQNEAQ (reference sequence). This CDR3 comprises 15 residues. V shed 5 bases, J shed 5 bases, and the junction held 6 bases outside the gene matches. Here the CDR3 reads CASSTPGQGEDTQYF. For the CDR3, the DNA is TGTGCCAGCAGCACCCCGGGACAGGGGGAAGATACGCAGTATTTT.

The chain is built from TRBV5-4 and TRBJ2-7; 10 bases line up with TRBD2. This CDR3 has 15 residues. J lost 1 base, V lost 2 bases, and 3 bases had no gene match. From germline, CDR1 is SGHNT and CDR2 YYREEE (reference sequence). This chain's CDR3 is CASSFLAGESYEQYV. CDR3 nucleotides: TGTGCCAGCAGCTTCCTAGCGGGAGAGTCCTACGAGCAGTACGTC.

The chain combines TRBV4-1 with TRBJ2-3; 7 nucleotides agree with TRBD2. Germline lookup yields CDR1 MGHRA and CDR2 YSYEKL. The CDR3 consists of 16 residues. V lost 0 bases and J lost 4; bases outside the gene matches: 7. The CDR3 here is CASSQEQGLGPDTQYF. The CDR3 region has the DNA TGCGCCAGCAGCCAAGAGCAAGGACTAGGACCAGATACGCAGTATTTT.

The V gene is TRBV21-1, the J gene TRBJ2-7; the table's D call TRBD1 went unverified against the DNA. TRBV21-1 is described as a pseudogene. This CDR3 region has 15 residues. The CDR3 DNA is TGTGCCAGCAGCAAAGCCACAGGGCCATTGGGTGAGCAGTACGTC. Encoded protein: CASSKATGPLGEQYV.

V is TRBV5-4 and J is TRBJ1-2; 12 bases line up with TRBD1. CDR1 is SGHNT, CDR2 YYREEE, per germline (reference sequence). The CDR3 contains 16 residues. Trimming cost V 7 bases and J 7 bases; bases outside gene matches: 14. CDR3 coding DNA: TGTGCCAGCCGTGTGTTTGAGGGGACAGGGGGCTCTGGCTACACCTTC. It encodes CASRVFEGTGGSGYTF. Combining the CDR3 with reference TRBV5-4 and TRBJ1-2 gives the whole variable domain ETGVTQSPTHLIKTRGQQVTLRCSSQSGHNTVSWYQQALGQGPQFIFQYYREEENGRGNFPPRFSGLQFPNYSSELNVNALELDDSALYLCASRVFEGTGGSGYTFGSGTRLTVV.

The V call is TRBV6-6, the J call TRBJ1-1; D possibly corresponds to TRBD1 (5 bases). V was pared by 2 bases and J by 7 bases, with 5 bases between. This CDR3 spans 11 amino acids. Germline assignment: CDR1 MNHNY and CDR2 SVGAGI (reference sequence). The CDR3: CASSYRGEAFF. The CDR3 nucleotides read TGTGCCAGCAGTTACAGGGGTGAAGCTTTCTTT.

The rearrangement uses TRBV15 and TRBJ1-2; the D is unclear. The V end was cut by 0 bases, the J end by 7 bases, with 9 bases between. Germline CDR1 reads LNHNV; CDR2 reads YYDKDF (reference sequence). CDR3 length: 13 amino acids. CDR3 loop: CATSRDRRAGYTF. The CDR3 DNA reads TGTGCCACCAGCAGAGATAGGAGGGCTGGCTACACCTTC. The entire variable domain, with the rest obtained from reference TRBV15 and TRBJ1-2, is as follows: DAMVIQNPRYQVTQFGKPVTLSCSQTLNHNVMYWYQQKSSQAPKLLFHYYDKDFNNEADTPDNFQSRRPNTSFCFLDIRSPGLGDTAMYLCATSRDRRAGYTFGSGTRLTVV.

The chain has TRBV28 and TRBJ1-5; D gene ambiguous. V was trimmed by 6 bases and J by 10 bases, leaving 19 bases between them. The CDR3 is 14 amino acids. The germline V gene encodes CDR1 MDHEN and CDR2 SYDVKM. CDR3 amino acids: CASSIAGEPQPQHF. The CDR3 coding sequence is TGTGCCAGCAGCATTGCCGGGGAACCCCAACCCCAGCATTTT. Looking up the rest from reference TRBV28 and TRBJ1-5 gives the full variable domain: DVKVTQSSRYLVKRTGEKVFLECVQDMDHENMFWYRQDPGLGLRLIYFSYDVKMKEKGDIPEGYSVSREKKERFSLILESASTNQTSMYLCASSIAGEPQPQHFGDGTRLSIL.

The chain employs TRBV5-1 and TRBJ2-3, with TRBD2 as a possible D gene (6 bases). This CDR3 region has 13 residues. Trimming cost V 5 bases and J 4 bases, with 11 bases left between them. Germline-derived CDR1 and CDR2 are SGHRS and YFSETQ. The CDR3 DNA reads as TGCGCCAGCAGTAGACTAGGGGCAGATACGCAGTATTTT. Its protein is CASSRLGADTQYF.

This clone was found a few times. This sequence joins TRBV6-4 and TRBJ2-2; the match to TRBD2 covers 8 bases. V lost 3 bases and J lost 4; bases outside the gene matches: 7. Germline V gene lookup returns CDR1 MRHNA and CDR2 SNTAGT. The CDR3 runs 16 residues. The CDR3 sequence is CASSETGTRSTGELFF. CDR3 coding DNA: TGTGCCAGCAGTGAAACCGGGACTAGGAGCACCGGGGAGCTGTTTTTT.

DNA of the CDR3: TGCAGCGCCCAGGGACAGTCTAATGAAAAACTGTTTTTT. It is translated as CSAQGQSNEKLFF. The chain uses TRBV29-1 and TRBJ1-4; 7 positions match TRBD1. This CDR3 comprises 13 residues. Germline V gives CDR1 SQVTM, CDR2 ANQGSEA. V gave up 7 bases and J gave up 3 bases; unmatched junction bases: 5.

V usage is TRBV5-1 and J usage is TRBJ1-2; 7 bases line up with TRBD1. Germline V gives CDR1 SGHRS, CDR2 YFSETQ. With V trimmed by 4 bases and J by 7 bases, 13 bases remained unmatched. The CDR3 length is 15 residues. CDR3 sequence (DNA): TGCGCCAGCAGCCCTTACAGGGGCTCAACTCGTGGCTACACCTTC. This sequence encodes CASSPYRGSTRGYTF. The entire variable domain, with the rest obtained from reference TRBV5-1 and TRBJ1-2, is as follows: KAGVTQTPRYLIKTRGQQVTLSCSPISGHRSVSWYQQTPGQGLQFLFEYFSETQRNKGNFPGRFSGRQFSNSRSEMNVSTLELGDSALYLCASSPYRGSTRGYTFGSGTRLTVV.

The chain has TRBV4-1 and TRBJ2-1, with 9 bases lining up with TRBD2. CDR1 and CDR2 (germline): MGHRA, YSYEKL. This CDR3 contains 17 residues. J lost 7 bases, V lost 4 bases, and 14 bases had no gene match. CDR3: CASSPSKESGRRNEQFF. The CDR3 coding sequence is TGCGCCAGCAGCCCGAGCAAGGAGAGCGGGAGGCGAAATGAGCAGTTCTTC.

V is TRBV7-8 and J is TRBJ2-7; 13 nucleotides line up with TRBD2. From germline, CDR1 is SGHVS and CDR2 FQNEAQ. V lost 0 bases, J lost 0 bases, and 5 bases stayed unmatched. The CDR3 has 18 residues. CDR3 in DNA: TGTGCCAGCAGCTTAGCGGGACTAGCGGGACTCAGCTCCTACGAGCAGTACGTC. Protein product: CASSLAGLAGLSSYEQYV.

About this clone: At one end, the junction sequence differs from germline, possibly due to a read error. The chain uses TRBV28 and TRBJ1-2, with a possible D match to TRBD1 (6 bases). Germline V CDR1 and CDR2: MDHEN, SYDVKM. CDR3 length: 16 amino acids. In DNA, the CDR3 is TGTGCCAGCAGTTCAACAGGGTACTTCTCTAACTATGGCTACATCTTC. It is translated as CASSSTGYFSNYGYIF.

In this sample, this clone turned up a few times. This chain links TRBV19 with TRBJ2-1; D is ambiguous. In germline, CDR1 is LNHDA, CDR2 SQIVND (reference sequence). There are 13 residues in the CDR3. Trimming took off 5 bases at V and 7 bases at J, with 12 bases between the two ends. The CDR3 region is CASSDTSVNEQFF. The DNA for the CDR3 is TGTGCCAGTAGTGATACAAGTGTAAATGAGCAGTTCTTC.

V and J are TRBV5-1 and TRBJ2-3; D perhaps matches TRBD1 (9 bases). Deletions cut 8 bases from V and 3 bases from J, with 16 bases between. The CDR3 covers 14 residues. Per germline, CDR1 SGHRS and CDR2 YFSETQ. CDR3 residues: CASHSGTGTDTQYF. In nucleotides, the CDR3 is TGCGCCAGTCATAGCGGGACAGGGACAGATACGCAGTATTTT.

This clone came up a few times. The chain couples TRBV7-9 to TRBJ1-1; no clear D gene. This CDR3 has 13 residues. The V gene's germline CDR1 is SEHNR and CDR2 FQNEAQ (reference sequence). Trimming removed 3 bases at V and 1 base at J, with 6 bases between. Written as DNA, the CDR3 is TGTGCCAGCAGCTTCACATCGAACACTGAAGCTTTCTTT. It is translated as CASSFTSNTEAFF. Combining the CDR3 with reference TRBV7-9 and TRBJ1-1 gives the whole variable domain DTGVSQNPRHKITKRGQNVTFRCDPISEHNRLYWYRQTLGQGPEFLTYFQNEAQLEKSRLLSDRFSAERPKGSFSTLEIQRTEQGDSAMYLCASSFTSNTEAFFGQGTRLTVV.